This T cell receptor (beta chain) derives from a study of Ad26.COV2.S vaccination and SARS-CoV-2 variants. Whole-study context: Ad26.COV2.S, an intramuscular injection, was given once or twice 56 days apart. Findings of the study overall: Vaccine recipients showed a spike-specific TCR breadth that was higher than in placebo recipients.

TCRdb's copy holds only in-frame clones and misses some; the assay was immunoSEQ multiplex PCR. The sample lists hundreds of thousands of clones, roughly 90% occurring once. Regarding treatment: some 19 received Ad26.COV2.S at low or high dose, single or two shots; 5 received placebo; per-sample allocation not given. Sampling was done on day 63 after the first vaccine or placebo injection. The germline gives CDR1 KGHSH, CDR2 LQKENI. V shed 2 bases and J shed 9 bases, with 11 bases lying between them. The CDR3 is 13 amino acids. This clone turned up a few times. The antigen is not known. The J gene is TRBJ1-5, the V gene TRBV18; no clear D gene. The sample consisted of peripheral blood, taken in a trial of Ad26.COV2.S vaccine versus placebo. The receptor was isolated from a person between 18 and 60 years old who received the Ad26.COV2.S COVID-19 vaccine or a placebo. The CDR3 loop reads CASSPEVGGPQHF. The CDR3 nucleotides are TGTGCCAGCTCACCAGAGGTGGGAGGGCCCCAGCATTTT.